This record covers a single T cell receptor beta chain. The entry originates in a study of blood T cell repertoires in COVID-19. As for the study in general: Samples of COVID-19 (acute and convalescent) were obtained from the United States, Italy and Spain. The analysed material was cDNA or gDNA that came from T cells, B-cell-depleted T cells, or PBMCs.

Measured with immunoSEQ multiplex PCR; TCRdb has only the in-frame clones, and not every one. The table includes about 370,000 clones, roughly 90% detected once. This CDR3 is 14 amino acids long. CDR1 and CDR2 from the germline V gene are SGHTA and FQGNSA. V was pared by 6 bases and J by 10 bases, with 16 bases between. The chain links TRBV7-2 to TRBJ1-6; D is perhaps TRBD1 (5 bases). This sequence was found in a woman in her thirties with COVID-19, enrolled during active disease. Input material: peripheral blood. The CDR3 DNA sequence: TGTGCCAGCAGTCCATGGGCGGGGGAATCACCCCTCCACTTT. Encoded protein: CASSPWAGESPLHF. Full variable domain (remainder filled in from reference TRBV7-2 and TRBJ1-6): GAGVSQSPSNKVTEKGKDVELRCDPISGHTALYWYRQSLGQGLEFLIYFQGNSAPDKSGLPSDRFSAERTGGSVSTLTIQRTQQEDSAVYLCASSPWAGESPLHFGNGTRLTVT.